This paragraph reports one T cell receptor beta chain. What it binds is not known. This record belongs to a study of cytomegalovirus exposure and HLA in healthy donors. Study observations and caveats: In a later analysis, specific HLA alleles were associated with around 17,000 TCR beta sequences at a 0.05 false discovery rate. The authors listed around 150 TCR beta chains as cytomegalovirus-associated.

This CDR3 region has 14 residues. The V gene's germline CDR1 is GTSNPN and CDR2 SVGIG (reference sequence). The junction had 7 bases not matched to a gene; V was cut back by 3 bases and J by 7 bases. PCR involved 60 Vbeta and 13 Jbeta primers. The repertoire was sequenced with immunoSEQ multiplex PCR; TCRdb's copy has only in-frame clones and lacks some. The sample lists around 210,000 clones, roughly 83% occurring once. The source material was PBMCs. V gene TRBV30 combines with J gene TRBJ2-2; 8 positions agree with TRBD2. The source of this sequence is a male donor in good health and CMV-seropositive. The DNA for the CDR3 is TGTGCCTGGAGGTGGGGAAGCGGGAGCGGGGAGCTGTTTTTT. Translation: CAWRWGSGSGELFF.